The 29 T cell receptor beta chains below all came from one sample that was sequenced in a study of T cell repertoires in cytomegalovirus infection. What these receptors recognize is not known. TCRdb re-called the reads with MiXCR, one entry per CDR3 protein. The sample holds 900,000 to 950,000 distinct CDR3 sequences, less than 35% seen once. The sequenced sample was cultured CD8+ T cells from PBMCs, obtained from culture after CMV antigen stimulation. These TCRs come from a human donor in good health (CMV status not recorded). Some clones in this sample may be carry-over from other donors' samples.

This clonotype appeared many times. This chain links TRBV7-6 with TRBJ2-1; 8 bases agree with TRBD1. The CDR3 covers 15 residues. The junction had 3 bases not matched to a gene; V was cut back by 1 base and J by 4 bases. Germline CDR1 and CDR2: SGHVS and FNYEAQ. CDR3 sequence: CASSLGTGRYNEQFF. The CDR3 coding sequence is TGTGCCAGCAGCTTAGGGACAGGGAGATACAATGAGCAGTTCTTC. The full variable domain, with the rest looked up from reference TRBV7-6 and TRBJ2-1, is GAGVSQSPRYKVTKRGQDVALRCDPISGHVSLYWYRQALGQGPEFLTYFNYEAQQDKSGLPNDRFSAERPEGSISTLTIQRTEQRDSAMYRCASSLGTGRYNEQFFGPGTRLTVL.

The chain couples TRBV6-1 to TRBJ2-5, with 11 bases fitting TRBD2. This CDR3 spans 17 amino acids. J was trimmed by 5 bases and V by 5 bases; bases with no gene match: 13. Per the germline V gene, CDR1 is MNHNS and CDR2 is SASEGT. The CDR3 loop is CASSYGLAGLVGETQYF. CDR3 nucleotide sequence: TGTGCCAGCAGTTACGGACTAGCGGGCCTTGTGGGGGAGACCCAGTACTTC.

The chain has TRBV6-1 and TRBJ1-5; a weak D match, TRBD1 (5 bases). The CDR3 spans 18 residues. Germline CDR1 reads MNHNS; CDR2 reads SASEGT. V was shortened by 0 bases and J by 3 bases, with 18 bases between the two germline ends. CDR3 DNA: TGTGCCAGCAGTGAAGCGGGGCCGCGCGCAAGACCCAATCAGCCCCAGCATTTT. It yields the protein CASSEAGPRARPNQPQHF.

This clonotype came up a few times. The V and J genes are TRBV15 and TRBJ2-5; D is perhaps TRBD2 (6 bases). This CDR3 contains 14 residues. V gave up 0 bases and J gave up 12 bases, with 17 bases separating them. The germline CDR1 and CDR2 sequences are LNHNV and YYDKDF (reference sequence). CDR3 nucleotides: TGTGCCACCAGCAGAGATCTGAGGGACCCGGGGGAGTACTTC. It translates to CATSRDLRDPGEYF. The whole variable domain, filled in from reference TRBV15 and TRBJ2-5, reads DAMVIQNPRYQVTQFGKPVTLSCSQTLNHNVMYWYQQKSSQAPKLLFHYYDKDFNNEADTPDNFQSRRPNTSFCFLDIRSPGLGDTAMYLCATSRDLRDPGEYFGPGTRLLVL.

J is TRBJ2-2 and V is TRBV2, with 12 bases identical to TRBD1. CDR1 is SNHLY, CDR2 FYNNEI, per germline. The CDR3 consists of 15 residues. V shed 8 bases and J 2 bases; nucleotides not matched to a gene: 3. CDR3 amino acids: CASGGTGGNTGELFF. The CDR3 nucleotides read TGTGCCAGCGGGGGGACAGGGGGCAACACCGGGGAGCTGTTTTTT.

The rearrangement uses TRBV27 and TRBJ2-3; 9 bases agree with TRBD2. CDR3 length: 15 amino acids. The junction had 11 bases not matched to a gene; V was cut back by 5 bases and J by 8 bases. Looked up from germline, CDR1 is MNHEY and CDR2 is SMNVEV (reference sequence). The CDR3 here is CASSLSGGVYGTQYF. In DNA form, the CDR3 reads TGTGCCAGCAGTCTTAGCGGGGGCGTATATGGTACGCAGTATTTT.

Turning to this clonotype: A read error may produce the germline difference seen at one junction end. J is TRBJ1-2 and V is TRBV7-6; 9 positions agree with TRBD1. The germline V gene encodes CDR1 SGHVS and CDR2 FNYEAQ. This CDR3 region has 13 residues. CDR3 bases: TGTGTCAGCAGCCCTGGGACAGGGTATGGCTACACCTTC. The encoded protein is CVSSPGTGYGYTF.

This clonotype was recorded a few times. This chain connects TRBV28 to TRBJ1-3; TRBD1 agrees at 7 bases. This CDR3 contains 13 residues. Germline V lookup: CDR1 MDHEN, CDR2 SYDVKM. The junction had 8 bases not matched to a gene; V was cut back by 7 bases and J by 8 bases. CDR3 region: CASTLQGMDTIYF. The CDR3 coding sequence is TGTGCCAGCACCCTACAGGGGATGGACACCATATATTTT.

This chain links TRBV27 with TRBJ2-7, with D possibly being TRBD1 (6 bases). The CDR3 runs to 15 residues. Looked up from germline, CDR1 is MNHEY and CDR2 is SMNVEV (reference sequence). Between the trimmed V and J ends, which lost 4 bases and 2 bases, there was a span of 15 bases. The CDR3 loop is CASSSGQTPTYEQYF. The CDR3 DNA reads as TGTGCCAGCAGTTCAGGACAGACTCCTACCTACGAGCAGTACTTC.

The chain is built from TRBV20-1 and TRBJ1-1; the D gene is possibly TRBD1 (6 bases). Germline lookup yields CDR1 DFQATT and CDR2 SNEGSKA (reference sequence). Between the trimmed V and J ends, which lost 2 bases and 5 bases, there was a span of 18 bases. The CDR3 spans 15 residues. CDR3 region: CSARSSPGARTEAFF. CDR3 sequence (DNA): TGCAGTGCTAGATCCTCTCCAGGGGCTCGTACTGAAGCTTTCTTT.

The table lists this clonotype with a few counts. The chain joins TRBV7-6 to TRBJ1-6; D uncertain. The ends were cut back, 1 base at V and 7 bases at J, with 11 bases in the middle. Germline CDR1 SGHVS, CDR2 FNYEAQ. The CDR3 is 15 amino acids. This CDR3 is CASSLDRRFNSPLHF. In DNA form, the CDR3 reads TGTGCCAGCAGCTTAGACCGACGGTTCAATTCACCCCTCCACTTT.

The chain's CDR3 is CASSQEAGHQNSPLHF. For the CDR3, the DNA is TGCGCCAGCAGCCAAGAGGCCGGACATCAGAATTCACCCCTCCACTTT. This chain links TRBV4-3 with TRBJ1-6; a weak D match, TRBD1 (5 bases). Per germline, CDR1 LGHNA and CDR2 YSLEER. The CDR3 is made up of 16 amino acids. V was pared by 0 bases and J by 7 bases, with 13 bases between.

This clonotype was observed a handful of times. The CDR3 is CASSSQAGADTQYF. CDR3 bases: TGTGCCAGCAGCTCCCAAGCGGGGGCAGATACGCAGTATTTT. The rearrangement joins TRBV7-6 to TRBJ2-3; TRBD2 matches at 8 bases. There are 14 residues in the CDR3. Trimming at V came to 4 bases and at J to 4 bases, leaving 4 bases not matched to a gene. Germline V gene data show CDR1 as SGHVS and CDR2 as FNYEAQ.

The chain recombines TRBV27 with TRBJ2-7; TRBD1 matches at 9 bases. V lost 3 bases and J lost 4; bases outside the gene matches: 4. Looked up from germline, CDR1 is MNHEY and CDR2 is SMNVEV (reference sequence). The CDR3 runs to 14 residues. The CDR3: CASSLTGGRYEQYF. The CDR3, as DNA: TGTGCCAGCAGTTTGACAGGGGGTCGGTACGAGCAGTACTTC.

The sample holds a few counts of this clonotype. The chain joins TRBV6-1 to TRBJ2-1, with TRBD2 matching 12 bases. The germline CDR1 and CDR2 sequences are MNHNS and SASEGT. J was trimmed by 6 bases and V by 3 bases; bases with no gene match: 6. The CDR3 runs 16 residues. DNA for the CDR3: TGTGCCAGCAGTGACCGACTAGCGGGGGCCCGCAATGAGCAGTTCTTC. Amino acids: CASSDRLAGARNEQFF.

This chain links TRBV12-3 or TRBV12-4 with TRBJ2-2; possible D gene TRBD1, 6 bases. This CDR3 contains 18 residues. The ends were cut back, 3 bases at V and 5 bases at J, with 22 bases in the middle. The CDR3 bases are TGTGCCAGCAGTTTTAGGGTGTTCGCACAGGGCTTTACCGGGGAGCTGTTTTTT. This codes for CASSFRVFAQGFTGELFF.

The chain carries TRBV28 and TRBJ1-5, with D perhaps TRBD1 (5 bases). V dropped 10 bases and J dropped 6 bases, with 19 bases sitting between them. Germline-derived CDR1 and CDR2 are MDHEN and SYDVKM. The CDR3 covers 14 residues. CDR3 amino acids: CATRDGVKSQPQHF. The CDR3 coding sequence is TGTGCCACTAGGGACGGAGTAAAGTCTCAGCCCCAGCATTTT.

This rearrangement joins TRBV18 to TRBJ2-5; 7 nucleotides align to TRBD1. Germline CDR1 is KGHSH and CDR2 is LQKENI. CDR3 length equals 19 residues. With V trimmed by 4 bases and J by 0 bases, 17 bases remained unmatched. CDR3 in DNA: TGTGCCAGCTCACTACGTACGGTTCCGACAGGGACGTACCAAGAGACCCAGTACTTC. Its protein is CASSLRTVPTGTYQETQYF. The entire variable domain, with the rest obtained from reference TRBV18 and TRBJ2-5, is as follows: NAGVMQNPRHLVRRRGQEARLRCSPMKGHSHVYWYRQLPEEGLKFMVYLQKENIIDESGMPKERFSAEFPKEGPSILRIQQVVRGDSAAYFCASSLRTVPTGTYQETQYFGPGTRLLVL.

This chain links TRBV29-1 with TRBJ2-2, with TRBD2 identical over 12 bases. The CDR3 is 17 residues long. V lost 2 bases, J lost 4 bases, and 8 bases stayed unmatched. Germline CDR1 is SQVTM and CDR2 is ANQGSEA. CDR3 bases: TGCAGCGTTGAACCACTAGCGGGGGGCGGCGGCACCGGGGAGCTGTTTTTT. Translation gives CSVEPLAGGGGTGELFF.

This clonotype was counted only a few times. CDR3 loop: CASSYLGTSTDTQYF. In nucleotides, the CDR3 is TGTGCCAGCAGTTACCTCGGTACCAGCACAGATACGCAGTATTTT. The chain employs TRBV6-5 and TRBJ2-3; no clear D gene. The CDR3 totals 15 residues. Germline V lookup: CDR1 MNHEY, CDR2 SVGAGI. V was cut by 2 bases and J by 0 bases, with 9 bases left in between.

Here the CDR3 DNA reads TGTGCCAGCAGCTTAGGTAGGACACTGAACACTGAAGCTTTCTTT. It is translated as CASSLGRTLNTEAFF. The J gene is TRBJ1-1, the V gene TRBV7-6; a weak D match, TRBD1 (5 bases). Germline-derived CDR1 and CDR2 are SGHVS and FNYEAQ. This CDR3 comprises 15 residues. V was pared by 1 base and J by 0 bases, with 9 bases between.

This clonotype was counted a few times. The chain recombines TRBV6-6 with TRBJ2-5; the match to TRBD2 covers 8 bases. V shed 2 bases and J 1 base; nucleotides not matched to a gene: 3. This CDR3 is 15 amino acids long. CDR1 is MNHNY and CDR2 is SVGAGI in the germline V gene (reference sequence). DNA of the CDR3: TGTGCCAGCAGTTACGTAGCGGGGTCCCAAGAGACCCAGTACTTC. Protein: CASSYVAGSQETQYF.

This clonotype occurred a few times. The chain joins TRBV5-1 to TRBJ1-1, with 7 bases fitting TRBD1. The CDR3 runs to 15 residues. V was clipped by 6 bases and J by 2 bases; unmatched bases: 10. CDR1 SGHRS and CDR2 YFSETQ come from the germline V gene. The CDR3 sequence: CASTSKTGYNTEAFF. CDR3 coding DNA: TGCGCCAGCACCTCCAAGACAGGGTACAACACTGAAGCTTTCTTT.

To note about this clonotype: A read error may account for a junction end that differs from germline. CDR3 sequence reads: CVSSRDQKDGYTF. The CDR3 nucleotides read TGCGTCAGCAGCCGGGACCAGAAGGATGGCTACACCTTC. The rearrangement joins TRBV4-3 to TRBJ1-2; a weak D match, TRBD1 (5 bases). The CDR3 runs 13 residues. Germline V gene sequence: CDR1 LGHNA, CDR2 YSLEER.

This clonotype was seen once. A much bigger clone sits one base away, suggesting this may be a read error. The CDR3 loop reads CASNLVSGASTDTQYF. The CDR3 nucleotides read TGTGCCAGCAACTTAGTCAGCGGGGCCTCCACAGATACGCAGTATTTT. This rearrangement joins TRBV7-9 to TRBJ2-3; the match to TRBD2 covers 7 bases. CDR3 length: 16 residues. From germline, CDR1 is SEHNR and CDR2 FQNEAQ (reference sequence).

The chain joins TRBV7-9 to TRBJ1-3, with TRBD1 matching 7 bases. Germline lookup yields CDR1 SEHNR and CDR2 FQNEAQ (reference sequence). V was clipped by 7 bases and J by 3 bases; unmatched bases: 12. The CDR3 has 16 amino acids. The CDR3 DNA reads TGTGCCAGCAACCCTCCGACAGGGTTTATTGGAAACACCATATATTTT. It encodes CASNPPTGFIGNTIYF.

This clonotype was seen only a few times. The genes are TRBV4-1 and TRBJ2-5; D remains unclear. CDR1 is MGHRA, CDR2 YSYEKL, per germline. This CDR3 spans 15 amino acids. Trimming took 1 base from V and 1 from J, leaving 10 bases between them. Here the CDR3 reads CASSQVVARQETQYF. The DNA for the CDR3 is TGCGCCAGCAGCCAAGTAGTGGCCCGCCAAGAGACCCAGTACTTC.

The chain couples TRBV13 to TRBJ2-1; TRBD2 aligns across 13 bases. V lost 4 bases, J lost 9 bases, and 6 bases stayed unmatched. The V gene's germline CDR1 is PRHDT and CDR2 FYEKMQ (reference sequence). This CDR3 has 15 residues. The CDR3 DNA reads TGTGCCAGCAGCTATCGACTAGCGGGGGGAGTTGAGCAGTTCTTC. Its translation: CASSYRLAGGVEQFF.

Notes on this clonotype: A much larger clone sits a single nucleotide away, making a read error possible. This sequence joins TRBV5-6 and TRBJ2-2; 7 positions match TRBD2. The CDR3 length is 16 residues. Germline CDR1 reads SGHDT; CDR2 reads YYEEEE. The CDR3 is CASGLVWGGSTGELFF. The CDR3 DNA sequence: TGTGCCAGCGGCTTGGTTTGGGGGGGTTCCACCGGGGAGCTGTTTTTT.